This T cell receptor beta chain originates from a study of shared clonotypes between healthy human individuals. Clones were read by immunoSEQ multiplex PCR, and TCRdb kept only the in-frame ones, dropping some. In the table there are 190,000 or so clones, approximately 61% of which are singletons. CDR1 MDHEN and CDR2 SYDVKM come from the germline V gene. The V and J ends lost 8 bases and 6 bases respectively, with 19 bases between them. This CDR3 spans 14 amino acids. Broader study findings: Investigators expected sequencing depth to affect clonotype sharing among donors.

On this clone: What it binds is not known.

This clonotype was sampled from a young man in good health. Sequenced input: memory CD4+ T cells sorted from blood. Subset defined: CD45RA-negative fraction. The V gene is TRBV28, the J gene TRBJ1-1; possible D gene TRBD1, 6 bases. In nucleotides, the CDR3 is TGTGCCAGCTGGTCACAGGGAGGGAGGGCTGAAGCTTTCTTT. This sequence encodes CASWSQGGRAEAFF.